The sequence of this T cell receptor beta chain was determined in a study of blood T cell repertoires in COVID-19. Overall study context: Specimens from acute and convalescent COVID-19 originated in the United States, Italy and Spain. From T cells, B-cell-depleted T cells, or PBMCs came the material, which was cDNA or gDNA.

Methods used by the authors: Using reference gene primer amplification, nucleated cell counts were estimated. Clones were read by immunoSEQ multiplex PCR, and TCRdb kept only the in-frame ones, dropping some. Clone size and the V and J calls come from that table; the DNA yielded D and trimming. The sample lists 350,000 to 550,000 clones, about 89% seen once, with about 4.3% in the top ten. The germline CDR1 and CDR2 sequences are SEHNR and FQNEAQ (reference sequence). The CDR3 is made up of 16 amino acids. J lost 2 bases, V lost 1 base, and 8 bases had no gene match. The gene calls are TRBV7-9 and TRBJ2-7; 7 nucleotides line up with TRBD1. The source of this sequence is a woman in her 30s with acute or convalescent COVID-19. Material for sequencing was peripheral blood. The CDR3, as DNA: TGTGCCAGCAGCTTAGTCGCCCACAGGGGTACCTACGAGCAGTACTTC. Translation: CASSLVAHRGTYEQYF. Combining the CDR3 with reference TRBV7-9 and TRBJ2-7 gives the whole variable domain DTGVSQNPRHKITKRGQNVTFRCDPISEHNRLYWYRQTLGQGPEFLTYFQNEAQLEKSRLLSDRFSAERPKGSFSTLEIQRTEQGDSAMYLCASSLVAHRGTYEQYFGPGTRLTVT.